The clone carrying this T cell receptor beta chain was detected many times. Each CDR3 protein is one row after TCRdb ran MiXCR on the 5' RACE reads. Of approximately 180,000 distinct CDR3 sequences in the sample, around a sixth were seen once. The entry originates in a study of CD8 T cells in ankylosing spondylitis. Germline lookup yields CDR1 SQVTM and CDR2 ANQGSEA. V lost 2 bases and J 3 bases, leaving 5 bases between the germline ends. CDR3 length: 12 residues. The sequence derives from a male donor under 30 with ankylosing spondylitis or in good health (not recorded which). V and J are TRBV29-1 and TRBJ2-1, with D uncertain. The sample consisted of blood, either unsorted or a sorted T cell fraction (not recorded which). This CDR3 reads CSVEIVYNEQFF. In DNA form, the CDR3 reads TGCAGCGTTGAAATAGTCTACAATGAGCAGTTCTTC.